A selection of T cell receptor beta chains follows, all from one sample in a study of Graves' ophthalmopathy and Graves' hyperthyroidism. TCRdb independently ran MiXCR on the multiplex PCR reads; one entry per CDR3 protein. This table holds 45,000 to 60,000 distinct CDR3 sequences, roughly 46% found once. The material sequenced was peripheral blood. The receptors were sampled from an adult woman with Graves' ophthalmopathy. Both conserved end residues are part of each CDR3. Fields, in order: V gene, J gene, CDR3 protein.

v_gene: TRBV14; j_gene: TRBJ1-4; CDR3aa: CASSPRQGRYEKLFF
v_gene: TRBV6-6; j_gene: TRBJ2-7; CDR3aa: CASSTVLLGEQYF
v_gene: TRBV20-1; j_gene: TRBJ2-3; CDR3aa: CSARGGGRNNEQYF
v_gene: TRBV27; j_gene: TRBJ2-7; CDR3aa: CASSSQTSGRANEQYF
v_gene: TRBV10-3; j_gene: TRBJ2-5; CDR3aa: CAISESTGGETQYF
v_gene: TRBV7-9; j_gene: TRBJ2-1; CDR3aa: CASSDKTGDEQFF
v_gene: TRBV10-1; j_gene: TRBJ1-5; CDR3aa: CASRLRGFVQPQHF
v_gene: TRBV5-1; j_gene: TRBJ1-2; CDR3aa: CASSFQGEDYGYTF
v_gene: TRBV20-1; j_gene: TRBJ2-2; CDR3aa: CSASLAGGQGELFF
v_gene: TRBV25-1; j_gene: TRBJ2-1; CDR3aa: CASSPRSGGGNEQFF
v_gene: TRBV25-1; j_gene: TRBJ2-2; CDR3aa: CASSEGTGSTGELFF
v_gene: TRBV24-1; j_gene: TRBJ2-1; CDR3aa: CATSDLAGGDYNEQFF
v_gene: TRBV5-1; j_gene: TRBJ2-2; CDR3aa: CASSLGRSGELFF
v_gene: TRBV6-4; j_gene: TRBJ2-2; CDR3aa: CASSDTPFGELFF
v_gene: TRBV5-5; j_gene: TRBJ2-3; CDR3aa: CASSLLASDTQYF
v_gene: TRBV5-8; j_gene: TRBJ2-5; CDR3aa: CASSLANRGETQYF
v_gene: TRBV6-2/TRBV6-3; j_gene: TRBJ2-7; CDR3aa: CAGGGFHEQYF
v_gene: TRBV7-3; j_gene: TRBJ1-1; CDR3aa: CASSFNGNTEAFF
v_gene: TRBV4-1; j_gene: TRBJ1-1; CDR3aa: CASSQDSGGTEAFF
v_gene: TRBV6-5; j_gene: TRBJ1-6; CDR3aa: CASSLDEDSPLHF
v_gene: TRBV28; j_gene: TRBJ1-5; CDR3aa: CASGNIGQGHSNQPQHF
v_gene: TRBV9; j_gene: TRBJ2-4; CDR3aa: CASSPGLAGPIQYF
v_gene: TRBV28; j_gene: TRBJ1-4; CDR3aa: CASSQGQGANEKLFF
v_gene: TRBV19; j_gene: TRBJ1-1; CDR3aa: CASSIDVGGRETEAFF
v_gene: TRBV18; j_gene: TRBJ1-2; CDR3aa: CASSPPPSGLLNYGYTF
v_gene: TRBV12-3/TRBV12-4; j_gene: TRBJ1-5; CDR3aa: CASSRAGSHQPQHF
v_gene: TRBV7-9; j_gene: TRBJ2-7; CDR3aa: CASSRPKAGTAYEQYF
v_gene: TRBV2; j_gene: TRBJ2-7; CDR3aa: CASSAPEGTSRSYEQYF
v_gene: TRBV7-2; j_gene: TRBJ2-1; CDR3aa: CASSSPQVSNEQFF
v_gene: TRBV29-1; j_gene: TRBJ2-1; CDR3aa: CSGNRGRGNEQFF
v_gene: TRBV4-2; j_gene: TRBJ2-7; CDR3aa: CASSQEQVGLSYEQYF
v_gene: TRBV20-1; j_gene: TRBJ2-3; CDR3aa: CSASPLAGSDTQYF
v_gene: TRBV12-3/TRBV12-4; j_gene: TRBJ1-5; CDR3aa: CASSFQQDSNQPQHF
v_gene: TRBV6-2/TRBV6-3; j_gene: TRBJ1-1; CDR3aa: CASTLQGEAFF
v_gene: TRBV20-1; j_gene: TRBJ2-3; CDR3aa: CSAWSPTVRSTDTQYF
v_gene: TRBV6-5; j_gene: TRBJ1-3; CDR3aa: CASSQKTADSGNTIYF
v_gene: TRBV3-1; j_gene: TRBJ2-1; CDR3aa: CASSQMGRAFF
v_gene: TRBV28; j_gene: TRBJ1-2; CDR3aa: CASSLRGRSGYTF
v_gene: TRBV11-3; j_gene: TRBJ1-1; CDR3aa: CASSWTGGAGTEAFF
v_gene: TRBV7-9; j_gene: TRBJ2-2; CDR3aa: CAALGSLTGELFF
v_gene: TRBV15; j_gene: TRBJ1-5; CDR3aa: CATSRDHRGDNQPQHF
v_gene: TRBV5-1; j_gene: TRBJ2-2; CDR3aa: CASSLDATGTGELFF